This T cell receptor beta chain stems from a study of blood T cell repertoires in COVID-19. Study-level information: COVID-19 samples collected from the United States, Italy and Spain covered acute and convalescent phases. PBMCs, B-cell-depleted T cells, or T cells were the source of the cDNA or gDNA that made up the material.

This clone has a single count. In the study's own analysis: Nucleated cell counts were estimated from reference gene primer amplification. Sequenced by immunoSEQ multiplex PCR; TCRdb stores in-frame clones only, minus some. That table gives V, J and clone size, and the DNA gave D and trimming. Of approximately 260,000 clones listed, roughly 80% are singletons. The CDR3 is made up of 16 amino acids. V was shortened by 0 bases and J by 2 bases, with 13 bases between the two germline ends. From germline, CDR1 is LGHDT and CDR2 YNNKEL (reference sequence). This receptor was taken from a woman at least 80 years old with acute or convalescent COVID-19. The V and J genes are TRBV3-1 (or the pseudogene TRBV3-2) and TRBJ1-2; a weak D match, TRBD1 (5 bases). The sequenced sample consisted of peripheral blood. CDR3 coding DNA: TGTGCCAGCAGCCAAGACGGGGGGTGGACGAACTATGGCTACACCTTC. Protein product: CASSQDGGWTNYGYTF.